The TCR beta chain described here comes from a study of blood T cell repertoires in COVID-19. In germline, CDR1 is KGHSH, CDR2 LQKENI. The length of the CDR3 is 12 residues. Trimming stripped 3 bases from V and 6 bases from J, with 9 bases between. In the original workflow: Nucleated cell counts were estimated from reference gene primer amplification. Measured with immunoSEQ multiplex PCR; TCRdb has only the in-frame clones, and not every one. V and J calls and clone size are given by that table; D and trimming were obtained from the DNA. The table includes under 20,000 clones, under 85% detected once.

The TCR sequence derives from a man in his sixties or seventies with COVID-19, enrolled during active disease. Sequencing was done on a sample of peripheral blood. J is TRBJ2-7 and V is TRBV18; a possible D gene is TRBD1 (6 bases). The CDR3 reads CASSPTGPEQYF. For the CDR3, the DNA is TGTGCCAGCTCACCGACAGGTCCCGAGCAGTACTTC.